This T cell receptor beta chain was captured by sequencing in a study of cytomegalovirus exposure and HLA in healthy donors. Amplification used 60 Vbeta primers and 13 Jbeta primers. The method was immunoSEQ multiplex PCR; TCRdb's version includes in-frame clones alone and lacks a portion of them. The sample lists around 130,000 clones; around three quarters were seen once. The CDR3 loop spans 15 amino acids. V lost 3 bases to trimming and J lost 5 bases, with 18 bases between them. From germline, CDR1 is SGDLS and CDR2 YYNGEE. The sequence was collected from a man in his forties in good health and CMV-seronegative. The sequencing sample was made of PBMCs. The rearrangement uses TRBV9 and TRBJ2-7, with D possibly TRBD2 on 7 matching bases. The CDR3 loop is CASSAGVGGKNEQYF. CDR3 DNA: TGTGCCAGCAGCGCAGGGGTGGGAGGGAAGAACGAGCAGTACTTC.